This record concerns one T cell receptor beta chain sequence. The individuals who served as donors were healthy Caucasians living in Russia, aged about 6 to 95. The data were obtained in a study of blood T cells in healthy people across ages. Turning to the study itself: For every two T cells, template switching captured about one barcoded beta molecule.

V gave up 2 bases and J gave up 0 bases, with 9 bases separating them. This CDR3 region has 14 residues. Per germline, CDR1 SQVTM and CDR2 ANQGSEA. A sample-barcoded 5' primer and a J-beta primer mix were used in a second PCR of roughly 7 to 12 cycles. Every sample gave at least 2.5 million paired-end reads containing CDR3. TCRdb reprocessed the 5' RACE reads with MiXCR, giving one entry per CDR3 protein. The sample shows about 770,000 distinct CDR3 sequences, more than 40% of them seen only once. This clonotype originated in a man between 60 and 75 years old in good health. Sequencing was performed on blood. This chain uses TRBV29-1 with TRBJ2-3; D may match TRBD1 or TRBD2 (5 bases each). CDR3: CSVEQGVSTDTQYF. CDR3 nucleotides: TGCAGCGTTGAACAGGGAGTCAGCACAGATACGCAGTATTTT.